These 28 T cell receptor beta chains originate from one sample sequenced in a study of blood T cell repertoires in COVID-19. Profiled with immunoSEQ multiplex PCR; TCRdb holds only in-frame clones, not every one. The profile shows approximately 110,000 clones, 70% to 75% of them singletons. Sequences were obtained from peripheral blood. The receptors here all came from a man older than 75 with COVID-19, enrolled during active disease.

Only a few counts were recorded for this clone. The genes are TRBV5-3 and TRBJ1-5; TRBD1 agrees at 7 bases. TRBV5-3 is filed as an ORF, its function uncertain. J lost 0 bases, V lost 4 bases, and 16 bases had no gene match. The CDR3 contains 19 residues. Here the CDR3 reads CARSGLTDRVPYSNQPQHF. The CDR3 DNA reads TGTGCCAGAAGCGGTCTAACCGACAGGGTTCCCTATAGCAATCAGCCCCAGCATTTT.

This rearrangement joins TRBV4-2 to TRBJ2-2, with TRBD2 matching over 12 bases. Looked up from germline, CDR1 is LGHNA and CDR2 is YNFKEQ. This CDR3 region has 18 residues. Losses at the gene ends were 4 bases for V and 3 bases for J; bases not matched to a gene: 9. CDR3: CASSPLASGRADTGELFF. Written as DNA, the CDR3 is TGTGCCAGCAGCCCCCTCGCTAGCGGGAGGGCCGACACCGGGGAGCTGTTTTTT.

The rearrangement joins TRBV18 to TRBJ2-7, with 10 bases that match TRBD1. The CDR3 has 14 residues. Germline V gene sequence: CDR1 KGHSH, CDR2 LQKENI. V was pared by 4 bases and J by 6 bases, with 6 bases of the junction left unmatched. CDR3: CASSHRDRGPEQYF. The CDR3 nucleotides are TGTGCCAGCTCACACCGGGACAGGGGACCCGAGCAGTACTTC.

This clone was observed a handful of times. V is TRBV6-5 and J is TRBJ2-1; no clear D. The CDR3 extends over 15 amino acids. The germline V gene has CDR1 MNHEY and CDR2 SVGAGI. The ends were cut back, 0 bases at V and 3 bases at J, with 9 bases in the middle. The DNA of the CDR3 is TGTGCCAGCAGTTACTCGATCATCGGCTACAATGAGCAGTTCTTC. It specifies CASSYSIIGYNEQFF.

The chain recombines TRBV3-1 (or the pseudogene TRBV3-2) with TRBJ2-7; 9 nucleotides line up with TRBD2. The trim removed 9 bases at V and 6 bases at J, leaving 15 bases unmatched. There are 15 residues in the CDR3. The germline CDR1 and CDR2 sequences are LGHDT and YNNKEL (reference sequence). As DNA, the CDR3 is TGTGCCAGTGCCGGGACTAGCTCGAAGAACGGCGAGCAGTACTTC. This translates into CASAGTSSKNGEQYF.

The CDR3 coding sequence is TGTGCCAGCAGTTCGAGCCTCAGCGGGAATTCACCCCTCCACTTT. Translation: CASSSSLSGNSPLHF. This rearrangement joins TRBV2 to TRBJ1-6; no reliable D call. V lost 5 bases, J lost 7 bases, and 15 bases lay in between. CDR1 is SNHLY and CDR2 is FYNNEI in the germline V gene. The CDR3 consists of 15 residues.

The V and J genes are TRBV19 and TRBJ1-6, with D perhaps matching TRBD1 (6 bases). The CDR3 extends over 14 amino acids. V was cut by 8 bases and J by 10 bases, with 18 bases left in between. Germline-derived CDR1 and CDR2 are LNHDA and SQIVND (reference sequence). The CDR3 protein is CASQRGAGVSPLHF. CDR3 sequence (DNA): TGTGCCAGTCAACGTGGGGCAGGGGTGTCACCCCTCCACTTT.

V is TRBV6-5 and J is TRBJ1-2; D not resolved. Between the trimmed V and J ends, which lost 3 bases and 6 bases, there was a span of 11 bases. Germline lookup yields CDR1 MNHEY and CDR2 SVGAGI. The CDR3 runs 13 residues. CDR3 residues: CASSYNEINGYTF. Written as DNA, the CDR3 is TGTGCCAGCAGTTATAACGAGATCAATGGCTACACCTTC.

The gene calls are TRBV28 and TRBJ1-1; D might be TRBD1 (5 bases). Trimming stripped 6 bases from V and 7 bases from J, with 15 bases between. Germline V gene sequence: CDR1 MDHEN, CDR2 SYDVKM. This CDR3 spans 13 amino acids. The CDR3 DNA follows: TGTGCCAGCAGCCCGGGACGGGGACTTGAAGCTTTCTTT. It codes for CASSPGRGLEAFF.

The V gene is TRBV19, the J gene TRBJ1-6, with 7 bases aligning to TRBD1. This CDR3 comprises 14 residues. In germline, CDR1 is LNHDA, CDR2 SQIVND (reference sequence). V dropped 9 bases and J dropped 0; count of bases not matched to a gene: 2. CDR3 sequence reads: CASRDSSYNSPLHF. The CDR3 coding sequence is TGTGCCAGCAGGGACAGCTCCTATAATTCACCCCTCCACTTT. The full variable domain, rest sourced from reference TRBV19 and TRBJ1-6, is DGGITQSPKYLFRKEGQNVTLSCEQNLNHDAMYWYRQDPGQGLRLIYYSQIVNDFQKGDIAEGYSVSREKKESFPLTVTSAQKNPTAFYLCASRDSSYNSPLHFGNGTRLTVT.

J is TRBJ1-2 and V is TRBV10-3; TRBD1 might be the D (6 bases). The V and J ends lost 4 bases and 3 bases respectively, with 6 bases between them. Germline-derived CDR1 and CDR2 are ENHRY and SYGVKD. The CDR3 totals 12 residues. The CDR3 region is CAISAGDYGYTF. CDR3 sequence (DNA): TGTGCCATCAGTGCAGGGGACTATGGCTACACCTTC.

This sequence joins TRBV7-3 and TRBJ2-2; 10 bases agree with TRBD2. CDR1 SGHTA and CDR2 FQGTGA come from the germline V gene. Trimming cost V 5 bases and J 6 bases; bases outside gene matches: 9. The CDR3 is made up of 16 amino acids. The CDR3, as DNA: TGTGCCAGCAGCCAAAACGGACTAGCGGCGTCCGGGGAGCTGTTTTTT. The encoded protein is CASSQNGLAASGELFF.

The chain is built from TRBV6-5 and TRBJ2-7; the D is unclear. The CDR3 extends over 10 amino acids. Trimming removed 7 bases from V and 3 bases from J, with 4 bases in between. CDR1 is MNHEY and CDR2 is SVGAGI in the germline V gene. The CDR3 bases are TGTGCCAGCAACTACTACGAGCAGTACTTC. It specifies CASNYYEQYF.

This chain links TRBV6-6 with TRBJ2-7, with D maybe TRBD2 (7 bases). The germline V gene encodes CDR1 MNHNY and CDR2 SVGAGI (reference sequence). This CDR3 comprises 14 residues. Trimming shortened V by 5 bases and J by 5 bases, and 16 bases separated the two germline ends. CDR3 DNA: TGTGCCAGCAGTAGGGGGGACTACAGAGACGAGCAGTACTTC. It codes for CASSRGDYRDEQYF.

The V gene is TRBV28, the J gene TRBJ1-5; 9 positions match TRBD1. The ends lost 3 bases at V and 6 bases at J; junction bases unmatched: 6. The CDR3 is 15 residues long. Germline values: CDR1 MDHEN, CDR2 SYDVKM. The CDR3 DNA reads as TGTGCCAGCAGTTTTGCGGGACAGGGAGGTCAGCCCCAGCATTTT. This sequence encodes CASSFAGQGGQPQHF.

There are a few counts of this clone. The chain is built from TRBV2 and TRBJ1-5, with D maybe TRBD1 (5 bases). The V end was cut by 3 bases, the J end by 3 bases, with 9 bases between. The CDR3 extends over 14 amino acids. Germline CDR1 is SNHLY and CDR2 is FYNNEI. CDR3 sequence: CASSDRQLNQPQHF. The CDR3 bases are TGTGCCAGCAGTGACCGACAGCTCAATCAGCCCCAGCATTTT.

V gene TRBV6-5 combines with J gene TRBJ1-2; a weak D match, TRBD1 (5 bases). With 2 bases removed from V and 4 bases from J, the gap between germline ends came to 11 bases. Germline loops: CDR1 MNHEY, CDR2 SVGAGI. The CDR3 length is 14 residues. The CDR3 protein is CASSYGAAFYGYTF. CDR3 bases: TGTGCCAGCAGTTACGGGGCAGCCTTCTATGGCTACACCTTC.

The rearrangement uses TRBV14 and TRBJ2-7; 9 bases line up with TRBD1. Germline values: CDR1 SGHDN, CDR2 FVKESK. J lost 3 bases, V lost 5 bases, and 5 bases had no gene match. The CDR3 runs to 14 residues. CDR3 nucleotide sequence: TGTGCCAGCAGCTTAGGGACAGGGAACTACGAGCAGTACTTC. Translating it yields CASSLGTGNYEQYF.

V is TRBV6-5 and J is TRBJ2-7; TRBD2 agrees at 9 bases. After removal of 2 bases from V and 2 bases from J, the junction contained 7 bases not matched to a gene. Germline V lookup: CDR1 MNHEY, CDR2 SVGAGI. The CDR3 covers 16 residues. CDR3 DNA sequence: TGTGCCAGCAGTTACGCAAGAGCGGGAGGTGCCTACGAGCAGTACTTC. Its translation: CASSYARAGGAYEQYF.

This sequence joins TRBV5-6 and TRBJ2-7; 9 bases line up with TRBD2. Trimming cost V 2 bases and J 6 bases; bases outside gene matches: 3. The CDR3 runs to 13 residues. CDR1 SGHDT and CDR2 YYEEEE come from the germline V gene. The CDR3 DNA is TGTGCCAGCAGCTTTGGGACTAGCTCCGAGCAGTACTTC. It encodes CASSFGTSSEQYF.

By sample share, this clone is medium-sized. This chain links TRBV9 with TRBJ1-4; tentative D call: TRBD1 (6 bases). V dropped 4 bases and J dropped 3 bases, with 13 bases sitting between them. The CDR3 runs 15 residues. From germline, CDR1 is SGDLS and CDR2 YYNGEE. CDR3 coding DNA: TGTGCCAGCAGCCCCGGACAGATATCTAATGAAAAACTGTTTTTT. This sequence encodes CASSPGQISNEKLFF. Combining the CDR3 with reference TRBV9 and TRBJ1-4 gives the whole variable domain DSGVTQTPKHLITATGQRVTLRCSPRSGDLSVYWYQQSLDQGLQFLIQYYNGEERAKGNILERFSAQQFPDLHSELNLSSLELGDSALYFCASSPGQISNEKLFFGSGTQLSVL.

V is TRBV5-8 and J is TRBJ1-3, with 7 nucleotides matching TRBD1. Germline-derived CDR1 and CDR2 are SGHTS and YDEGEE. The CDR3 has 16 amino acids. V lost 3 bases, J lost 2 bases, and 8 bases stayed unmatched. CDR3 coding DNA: TGTGCCAGCAGCTCGGGGGACAGTACCACTGGAAACACCATATATTTT. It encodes CASSSGDSTTGNTIYF.

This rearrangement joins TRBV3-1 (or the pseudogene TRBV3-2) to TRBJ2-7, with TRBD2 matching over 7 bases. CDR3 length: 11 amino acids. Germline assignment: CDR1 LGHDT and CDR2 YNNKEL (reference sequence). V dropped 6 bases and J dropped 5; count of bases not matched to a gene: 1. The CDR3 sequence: CASRGGDEQYF. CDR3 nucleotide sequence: TGTGCCAGCAGGGGAGGGGACGAGCAGTACTTC.

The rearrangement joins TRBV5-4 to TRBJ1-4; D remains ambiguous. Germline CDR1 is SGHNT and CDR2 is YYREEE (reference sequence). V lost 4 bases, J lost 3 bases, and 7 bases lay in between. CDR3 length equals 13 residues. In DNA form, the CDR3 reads TGTGCCAGCAGCATAGATTCTAATGAAAAACTGTTTTTT. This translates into CASSIDSNEKLFF.

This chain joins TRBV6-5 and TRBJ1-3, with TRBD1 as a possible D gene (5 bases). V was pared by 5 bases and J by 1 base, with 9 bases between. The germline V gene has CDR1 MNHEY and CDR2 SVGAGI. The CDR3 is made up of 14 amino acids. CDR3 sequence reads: CASSPDRSGNTIYF. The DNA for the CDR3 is TGTGCCAGCAGTCCCGACAGATCTGGAAACACCATATATTTT.

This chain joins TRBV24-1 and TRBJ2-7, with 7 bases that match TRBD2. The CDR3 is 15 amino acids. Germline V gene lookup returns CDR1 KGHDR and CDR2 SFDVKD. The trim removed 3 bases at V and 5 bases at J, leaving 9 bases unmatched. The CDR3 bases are TGTGCCACCAGTGATCCGAGCGGGAATAACGACGAGCAGTACTTC. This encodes CATSDPSGNNDEQYF.

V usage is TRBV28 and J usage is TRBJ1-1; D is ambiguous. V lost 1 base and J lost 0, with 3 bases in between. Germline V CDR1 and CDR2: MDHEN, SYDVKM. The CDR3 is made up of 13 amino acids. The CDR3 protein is CASSLFMNTEAFF. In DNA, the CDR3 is TGTGCCAGCAGTTTATTTATGAACACTGAAGCTTTCTTT.

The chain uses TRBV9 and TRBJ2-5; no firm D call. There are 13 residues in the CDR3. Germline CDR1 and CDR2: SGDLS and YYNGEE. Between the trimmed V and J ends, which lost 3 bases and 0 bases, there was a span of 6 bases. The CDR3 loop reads CASSAQDQETQYF. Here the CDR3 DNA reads TGTGCCAGCAGCGCACAAGACCAAGAGACCCAGTACTTC.